Included here is one T cell receptor beta chain sequence, with context. Its antigen is unidentified. The study made its TCR cDNA through 5'RACE template switching. That step introduced a universal primer site along with UMIs. TCRdb redid the calling of the 5' RACE reads with MiXCR, one entry per CDR3 protein. The sample has hundreds of thousands of distinct CDR3 sequences, 9% to 15% seen once. V lost 7 bases, J lost 0 bases, and 13 bases lay in between. The CDR3 totals 16 residues. Germline V lookup: CDR1 KGHSH, CDR2 LQKENI. This entry comes from a study of T cells after yellow fever vaccination. Study information: Each low-cell-number fraction was prepared by means of SMART-Seq v4 Ultra Low Input. Study findings and constraints: Contaminants from the bulk population, in the form of abundant clonotypes, could be found in FACS-sorted repertoires. On re-exposure, the response was weaker but peaked faster, at day 5 versus 15.

Sequences were derived from PBMCs, sampled on the day of the yellow fever booster vaccination. This sequence joins TRBV18 and TRBJ2-6; D gene uncertain. The origin of this receptor is a man aged 25 to 40 who received the YFV17D yellow fever vaccine. CDR3 nucleotide sequence: TGTGCCAGCTGGGGATTCCCTCGCTCTGGGGCCAACGTCCTGACTTTC. Amino acids: CASWGFPRSGANVLTF.